These T cell receptor beta chains were read from a single sample in a study of blood T cell repertoires in COVID-19. The assay was immunoSEQ multiplex PCR, and TCRdb's table has in-frame clones only and misses some. The sample yields approximately 82,000 clones, around 80% seen once. What was sequenced was peripheral blood. The origin of the receptors is a man between 45 and 60 years old with active or convalescent COVID-19. Both conserved end residues are part of each CDR3. D genes are given only for firm matches. Size is stated for part of the rows, as once, few or many counts, or as a class when the clone is expanded.

D gene	J gene	clone size	V gene	CDR3 DNA	CDR3 protein
.	TRBJ1-2	.	TRBV6-1	TGTGCCAGCAGTGAAGCGCACTACGCCTGGAACTATGGCTACACCTTC	CASSEAHYAWNYGYTF
.	TRBJ1-1	.	TRBV6-5	TGTGCCAGCAGAACGACAGATATGAACACTGAAGCTTTCTTT	CASRTTDMNTEAFF
.	TRBJ2-2	.	TRBV7-8	TGTGCCAGCAGAGCAGGCCTCACCGGGGAGCTGTTTTTT	CASRAGLTGELFF
.	TRBJ1-6	.	TRBV11-2	TGTGCCAGCAGCTTAGGTCTGGACAGTCGCATTTCACCCCTCCACTTT	CASSLGLDSRISPLHF
.	TRBJ2-7	.	TRBV10-1	TGCGCCAGCAGTGAGCTCGACAAGCCCTACGAGCAGTACTTC	CASSELDKPYEQYF
TRBD2	TRBJ2-5	.	TRBV25-1	TGTGCCAGCTCTAACACAGGTGGCGGGGGGGCCCAGTACTTC	CASSNTGGGGAQYF
.	TRBJ2-5	.	TRBV12-3/TRBV12-4	TGTGCCAGCACCCCAGGGGGGCAAGAGACCCAGTACTTC	CASTPGGQETQYF
.	TRBJ2-7	few	TRBV14	TGTGCCAGCAGTCGACAGGTCTCCTACGAGCAGTACTTC	CASSRQVSYEQYF
.	TRBJ2-2	.	TRBV10-3	TGTGCCACCGGGGTGGAAAACACCGGGGAGCTGTTTTTT	CATGVENTGELFF
TRBD1	TRBJ1-4	.	TRBV28	TGTGCCAGCAGTTTCCCCGGACAGGGAGCCGAAAAACTGTTTTTT	CASSFPGQGAEKLFF
TRBD2	TRBJ2-3	.	TRBV9	TGTGCCAGCAGCGTAGTTAGCGGGGGGGCAGATACGCAGTATTTT	CASSVVSGGADTQYF
.	TRBJ1-1	.	TRBV11-2	TGTGCCAGCAGCCTTAGGAGATCGCCGAACACTGAAGCTTTCTTT	CASSLRRSPNTEAFF
TRBD1	TRBJ2-5	.	TRBV11-3	TGTGCCAGCAGCCCGCGGACAGGGTTAGAGGAGACCCAGTACTTC	CASSPRTGLEETQYF
.	TRBJ2-5	.	TRBV18	TGTGCCAGCTCACCACCGTATGGGCAGGAGACCCAGTACTTC	CASSPPYGQETQYF
.	TRBJ2-7	.	TRBV30	TGTGCCTGGAGTGTACGGGCAGGGGCCCTTTCCTACGAGCAGTACTTC	CAWSVRAGALSYEQYF
.	TRBJ1-2	.	TRBV3-1/TRBV3-2	TGTGCCAGCAGCCAATTCTTAACAGGAGTATCTCTAGGCTACACCTTC	CASSQFLTGVSLGYTF
TRBD2	TRBJ2-3	.	TRBV18	TGTGCCAGCTCACCACGGGCTAGCGGGGGTGGAGATACGCAGTATTTT	CASSPRASGGGDTQYF
TRBD1	TRBJ1-2	.	TRBV7-9	TGTGCCAGCAGCTTAGCGATGGGACAGGGCGTCTCCTACACCTTC	CASSLAMGQGVSYTF
.	TRBJ2-7	few	TRBV4-3	TGCGCCAGCAGCCAAGATCACGGGGGCTCCTACGAGCAGTACTTC	CASSQDHGGSYEQYF
.	TRBJ2-3	.	TRBV11-2	TGTGCCAGCAGCGACGGACACGCAGATACGCAGTATTTT	CASSDGHADTQYF
TRBD1	TRBJ2-5	.	TRBV5-1	TGCGCCAGCAGCCGGGACAGGGTAGAAGAGACCCAGTACTTC	CASSRDRVEETQYF
TRBD1	TRBJ2-2	.	TRBV28	TGTGCCAGCAGTATGGACAGGGGTCGGTCCGGGGAGCTGTTTTTT	CASSMDRGRSGELFF
TRBD1	TRBJ1-3	few	TRBV2	TGTGCCAGCATGGAAACAGGGGTCCCTGGAAACACCATATATTTT	CASMETGVPGNTIYF
TRBD2	TRBJ2-5	.	TRBV18	TGTGCCAGCTCATCGACTAGCGGGGAGACCCAGTACTTC	CASSSTSGETQYF
.	TRBJ1-1	.	TRBV9	TGTGCCAGCAGCGTAGCTAGTCGGGACACTGAAGCTTTCTTT	CASSVASRDTEAFF
TRBD1	TRBJ1-1	.	TRBV11-2	TGTGCCAGCAGCGCGGGACAGGGGAACACTGAAGCTTTCTTT	CASSAGQGNTEAFF
TRBD1	TRBJ1-2	.	TRBV13	TGTGCCAGCAGCTTAAGACAGGGGGGCTATGGCTACACCTTC	CASSLRQGGYGYTF
TRBD1	TRBJ1-2	.	TRBV7-2	TGTGCCAGCAGCCCATACGACAGGGTGAATGGCTACACCTTC	CASSPYDRVNGYTF
.	TRBJ2-5	.	TRBV18	TGTGCCAGCTCACCAGGGGCCCAAGAGACCCAGTACTTC	CASSPGAQETQYF
.	TRBJ1-5	.	TRBV19	TGTGCCAGTAGTATACAGTCCGATCAGCCCCAGCATTTT	CASSIQSDQPQHF
TRBD1	TRBJ2-3	.	TRBV6-6	TGTGCCAGCAGTTACCCTGGGACAGGACCCACAGATACGCAGTATTTT	CASSYPGTGPTDTQYF
.	TRBJ1-4	.	TRBV11-2	TGTGCCAGCAGCTTAGACTCATCACCGGGACTTCTTAATGAAAAACTGTTTTTT	CASSLDSSPGLLNEKLFF
TRBD1	TRBJ1-2	.	TRBV6-2/TRBV6-3	TGTGCCAGCAGTTACAGGACAGGGGGAGGCTACACCTTC	CASSYRTGGGYTF